The present entry profiles one TCR beta chain with its context. This clonotype was counted many times. What antigen it recognizes has not been identified. Base qualities were left out, and no much larger clone turns up one base away. The germline V gene provides CDR1 SQVTM and CDR2 ANQGSEA. The junction carries 13 bases between V and J, which are trimmed by 4 bases and 0 bases respectively. The CDR3 has 14 amino acids, counting the end cysteine and phenylalanine. The only DNA kept is the CDR3, 42 bases in frame from the first base. Synthesis of TCR cDNA relied on 5'RACE template switching, a step that introduced a universal primer site along with unique molecular identifiers. Priming for cDNA synthesis came from both the TCR alpha and TCR beta constant segments. Library amplification used two PCR steps, and the second PCR step added sample barcodes and sequencing adapters. Libraries were sequenced on Illumina HiSeq 2500 (2x100 bp) or NovaSeq (2x150 bp). The original pipeline was this. MIGEC was used to demultiplex reads and collapse the reads into UMI consensus sequences, and MiXCR was used for V(D)J alignment. Vaccine-responding clonotypes were identified with edgeR using replicate PBMC samples, with FDR below 0.01 and a log2 fold change above 5 up to day 15 being required. Bulk clonotypes were assigned CD4 or CD8 identity according to which sequenced CD4 or CD8 repertoire held them at higher abundance. In-frame beta chains were kept once TCRdb had trimmed the public reads at Q25 with fastp and called clones with MiXCR. Here each entry gathers all rows of one CDR3 protein and keeps the most common genes and DNA. In this record, the V and J calls reflect TCRdb's handling and not the investigators' own analysis. The sample table records a few hundred thousand distinct CDR3 sequences; roughly 6.2% of these occur just once. The ten largest clones capture 1% to 1.2% of the sample.

Explained via the paper, the treatment or condition label denotes: live attenuated yellow fever vaccine strain. A standard Ficoll-Paque protocol was used to isolate PBMCs from peripheral blood. Dynabeads CD4 and CD8 positive selection kits were used to isolate CD4 and CD8 T-cell fractions. TriZol was used to extract RNA from bulk PBMCs, from CD4 and CD8 fractions, and from dextramer-positive and dextramer-negative fractions. These data originate in a study of T cells after yellow fever vaccination (dated by TCRdb to between 2017 and 2020). With respect to the entire study: The SMART-Seq v4 Ultra Low Input RNA kit was used to prepare libraries from fractions with low cell numbers. Blood was drawn at multiple timepoints before and after primary and secondary immunization, with bulk PBMC replicates and cell subsets isolated. To follow T-cell clones before and after primary and booster YFV17D yellow fever vaccination, bulk TCR alpha and beta repertoires were sequenced over time. Two healthy male donors, one aged 18 to 30 and one aged 30 to 40 years, made up the cohort. Broad study findings and their caveats: A small share of clonotypes was detected in both CD4 and CD8 compartments, with the overlap likely arising from convergent recombination. Because only two donors were included in the study, the extent to which the findings can be generalized is limited. After the booster, most of the clones that had expanded following primary vaccination were detected again (roughly 97% of CD4 and around 90% of CD8), which suggests that memory was broadly maintained. Computational filtering was needed because FACS-sorted repertoires could contain abundant contaminating clonotypes from the bulk population. The secondary T-cell response was weaker than the primary response but faster, peaking on day 5 instead of day 15.

This receptor chain uses TRBV29-1 and TRBJ2-7, with no confident D gene call. The source was CD4+ T cells sorted from PBMCs, collected on the day of the yellow fever booster vaccination. The clonotype comes from a man aged 30-40 years who received the YFV17D yellow fever vaccine. The CDR3: CSVGGVQSSYEQYF. The nucleotide sequence is TGCAGCGTTGGAGGTGTACAGAGCTCCTACGAGCAGTACTTC.